The following is a TCR beta chain sequence with its context. Its target is unknown. This entry comes from a study of CD8 T cells in ankylosing spondylitis. Study-wide results and caveats: About 8 highly homologous variants made up a TCR beta motif, and this motif appeared characteristic of ankylosing spondylitis blood. Disease-associated clones were reportedly significantly overrepresented in matched ankylosing spondylitis synovial fluid.

Making use of molecular barcodes, quantitative 5'-RACE generated TCR beta libraries. TCRdb used MiXCR to reprocess the 5' RACE reads, holding one entry per CDR3 protein. The repertoire holds approximately 300,000 distinct CDR3 sequences, with over 15% as singletons. V lost 5 bases to trimming and J lost 12 bases; unmatched junction nucleotides: 13. Germline lookup yields CDR1 SGHTA and CDR2 FQGTGA. The CDR3 has 17 residues. The source of this sequence is a male donor with ankylosing spondylitis or in good health (not recorded which). The J gene is TRBJ2-1, the V gene TRBV7-3, with TRBD2 identical over 16 bases. Sequenced: blood, either unsorted or a sorted T cell fraction (not recorded which). CDR3 bases: TGTGCCAGCAGCCCCCAGTCGGGACTAGCGGGGGGGCCCGGGCAGTTCTTC. It codes for CASSPQSGLAGGPGQFF.